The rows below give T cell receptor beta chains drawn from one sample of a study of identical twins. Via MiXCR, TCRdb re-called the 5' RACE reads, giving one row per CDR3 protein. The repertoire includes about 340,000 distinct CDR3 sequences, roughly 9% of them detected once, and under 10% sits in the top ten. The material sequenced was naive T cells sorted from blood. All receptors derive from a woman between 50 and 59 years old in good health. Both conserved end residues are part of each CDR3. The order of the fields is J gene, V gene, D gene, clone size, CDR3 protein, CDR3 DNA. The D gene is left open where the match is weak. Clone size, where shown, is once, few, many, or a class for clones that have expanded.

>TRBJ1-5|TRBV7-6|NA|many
CASSLYSGAQPQHF
TGTGCCAGCAGCTTATACTCGGGTGCTCAGCCCCAGCATTTT
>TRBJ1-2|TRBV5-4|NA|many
CASSFAGQDGYTF
TGTGCCAGCAGCTTTGCAGGGCAAGATGGCTACACCTTC
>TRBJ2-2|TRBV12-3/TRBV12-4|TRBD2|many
CASSLGLAENTGELFF
TGTGCCAGCAGTTTGGGACTAGCGGAGAACACCGGGGAGCTGTTTTTT
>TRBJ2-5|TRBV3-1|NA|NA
CASSQGRLLEPKETQYF
TGTGCCAGCAGCCAAGGACGGCTCCTCGAGCCTAAAGAGACCCAGTACTTC
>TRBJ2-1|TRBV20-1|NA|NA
CSARGDLSNEQFF
TGCAGTGCTAGGGGGGACCTCAGCAATGAGCAGTTCTTC
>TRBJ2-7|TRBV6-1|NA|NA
CASSDPSRGSYEQYF
TGTGCCAGCAGTGACCCTTCCAGAGGGTCCTACGAGCAGTACTTC
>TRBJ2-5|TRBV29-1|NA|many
CSVDERVEGTQYF
TGCAGCGTTGACGAGAGGGTGGAGGGGACCCAGTACTTC
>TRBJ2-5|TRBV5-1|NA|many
CASSLGRGRNKQETQYF
TGCGCCAGCAGCTTGGGCCGTGGGAGGAACAAACAAGAGACCCAGTACTTC
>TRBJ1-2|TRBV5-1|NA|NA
CASSLMGSRGYTF
TGCGCCAGCAGCTTGATGGGGAGTAGGGGCTACACCTTC
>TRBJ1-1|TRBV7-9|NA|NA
CASRTDNTEAFF
TGTGCCAGCAGAACAGACAACACTGAAGCTTTCTTT
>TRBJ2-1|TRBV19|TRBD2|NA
CASSPSGSTNEQFF
TGTGCCAGTAGTCCTAGCGGGAGTACGAATGAGCAGTTCTTC
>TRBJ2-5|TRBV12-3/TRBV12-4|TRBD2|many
CASSPSSGSEAPYF
TGTGCCAGCAGCCCGAGTAGCGGGAGCGAGGCACCGTACTTC
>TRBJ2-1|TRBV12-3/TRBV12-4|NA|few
CASNSRNEQFF
TGTGCCAGCAACAGCAGGAATGAGCAGTTCTTC
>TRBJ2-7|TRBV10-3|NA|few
CAISLGTAYEQYF
TGTGCCATTAGCCTCGGGACGGCCTACGAGCAGTACTTC
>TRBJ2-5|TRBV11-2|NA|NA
CASSRGALGSQETQYF
TGTGCCAGCAGCCGCGGGGCGCTAGGGTCCCAAGAGACCCAGTACTTC
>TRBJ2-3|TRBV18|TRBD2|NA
CASSLGPAGVGTQYF
TGTGCCAGCTCCCTCGGCCCAGCGGGAGTCGGGACGCAGTATTTT
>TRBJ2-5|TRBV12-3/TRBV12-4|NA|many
CASSLAPTRETQYF
TGTGCCAGCAGTTTAGCACCCACTAGGGAGACCCAGTACTTC
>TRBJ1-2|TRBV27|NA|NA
CASRRQNSYGYTF
TGTGCCAGCAGACGACAGAACAGCTATGGCTACACCTTC
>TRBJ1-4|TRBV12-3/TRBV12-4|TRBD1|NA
CASSLRQGGNEKLFF
TGTGCCAGCAGCCTCCGACAGGGAGGGAATGAAAAACTGTTTTTT
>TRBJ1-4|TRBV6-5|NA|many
CAIREDRGEKLFF
TGTGCCATCCGCGAGGACAGAGGTGAAAAACTGTTTTTT
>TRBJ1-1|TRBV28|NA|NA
CASSLWGGRRTEAFF
TGTGCCAGCAGTTTGTGGGGGGGAAGAAGGACTGAAGCTTTCTTT
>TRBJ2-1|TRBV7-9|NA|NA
CASSLAASSNEQFF
TGTGCCAGCAGCTTAGCGGCCTCTAGCAATGAGCAGTTCTTC
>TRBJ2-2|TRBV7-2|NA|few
CASSLWDQPTTGELFF
TGTGCCAGCAGCTTATGGGACCAACCAACCACCGGGGAGCTGTTTTTT
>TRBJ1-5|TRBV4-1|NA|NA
CASSQRQDSQPQHF
TGCGCCAGCAGCCAAAGGCAGGACAGTCAGCCCCAGCATTTT
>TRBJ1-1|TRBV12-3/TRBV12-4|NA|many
CASSLGQGRTEAFF
TGTGCCAGCAGCTTGGGTCAGGGACGGACTGAAGCTTTCTTT
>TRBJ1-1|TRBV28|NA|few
CASSLGTHPLNTEAFF
TGTGCCAGCAGTTTAGGGACCCACCCCCTGAACACTGAAGCTTTCTTT
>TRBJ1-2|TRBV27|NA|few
CASSSAEYGYTF
TGTGCCAGCAGTTCCGCTGAATATGGCTACACCTTC
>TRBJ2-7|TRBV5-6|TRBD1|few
CASSLWDRFYEQYF
TGTGCCAGCAGCTTGTGGGACAGATTCTACGAGCAGTACTTC
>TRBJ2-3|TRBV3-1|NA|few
CASSQTQISDTQYF
TGTGCCAGCAGCCAGACCCAAATATCAGATACGCAGTATTTT
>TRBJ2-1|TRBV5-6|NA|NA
CASSLRGGPTFNEQFF
TGTGCCAGCAGCTTGCGTGGAGGGCCCACATTCAATGAGCAGTTCTTC
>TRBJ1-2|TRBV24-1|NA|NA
CATSDLTANQGYTF
TGTGCCACCAGTGATTTGACAGCAAACCAAGGCTACACCTTC
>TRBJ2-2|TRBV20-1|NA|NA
CSARALVPESPLVTGELFF
TGCAGTGCTAGAGCACTGGTACCGGAGTCTCCTTTAGTCACCGGGGAGCTGTTTTTT
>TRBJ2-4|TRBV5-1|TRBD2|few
CASSLGLAALLAKNIQYF
TGCGCCAGCAGCTTGGGACTAGCGGCCTTGCTAGCCAAAAACATTCAGTACTTC
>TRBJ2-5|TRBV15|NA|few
CATSRAPRHLETQYF
TGTGCCACCAGCAGAGCTCCCCGACATCTAGAGACCCAGTACTTC
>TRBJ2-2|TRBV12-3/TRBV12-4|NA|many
CASSLVGGELFF
TGTGCCAGCAGCTTAGTCGGCGGGGAGCTGTTTTTT
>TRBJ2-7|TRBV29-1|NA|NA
CSVQSGPYEQYF
TGCAGCGTGCAATCGGGGCCCTACGAGCAGTACTTC
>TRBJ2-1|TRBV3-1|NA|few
CASSPLGSLRDEQFF
TGTGCCAGCAGCCCCCTGGGGAGCTTGAGGGATGAGCAGTTCTTC